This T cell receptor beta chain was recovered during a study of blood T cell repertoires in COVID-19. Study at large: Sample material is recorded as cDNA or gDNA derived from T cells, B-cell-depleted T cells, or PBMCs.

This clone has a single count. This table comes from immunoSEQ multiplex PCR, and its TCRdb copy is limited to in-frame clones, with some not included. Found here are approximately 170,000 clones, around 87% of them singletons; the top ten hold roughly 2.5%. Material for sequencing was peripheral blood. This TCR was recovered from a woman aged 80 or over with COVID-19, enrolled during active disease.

CDR3 in amino acids: CASSLEGGLTTGANVLTF. The DNA for the CDR3 is TGTGCCAGCAGCCTTGAGGGAGGCCTTACCACTGGGGCCAACGTCCTGACTTTC. The chain uses TRBV9 and TRBJ2-6; a possible D gene is TRBD2 (6 bases). The germline CDR1 and CDR2 sequences are SGDLS and YYNGEE. Trimming left V 4 bases short and J 2 bases short, with 19 bases between. This CDR3 region has 18 residues.